These T cell receptor beta chains were read from a single sample in a study of long-term antiretroviral therapy in people with HIV. TCRdb's copy holds only in-frame clones and misses some; the assay was immunoSEQ multiplex PCR. The repertoire holds under 12,000 clones, with about 88% as singletons. The starting material was unsorted PBMCs, obtained 7 to 7.5 years after starting antiretroviral therapy. These TCRs come from a man aged 45 to 65 with HIV. Both conserved end residues are part of each CDR3. The D gene is left open where the match is weak. Where a row states a size, it is once, few, many or the class of an expanded clone; other rows omit it.

J	size	D	V	CDR3	DNA
TRBJ1-1	-	-	TRBV5-6	CASSFPQANTEAFF	TGTGCCAGCAGCTTTCCCCAGGCGAACACTGAAGCTTTCTTT
TRBJ1-5	-	-	TRBV7-9	CASSPSGGFQPQHF	TGTGCCAGCAGCCCTAGCGGGGGATTCCAGCCCCAGCATTTT
TRBJ1-3	-	TRBD1	TRBV18	CASSPPGQGIINTIYF	TGTGCCAGCTCACCACCGGGACAGGGGATAATAAACACCATATATTTT
TRBJ2-7	-	-	TRBV11-3	CASSLASGHLSYEQYF	TGTGCCAGCAGCTTAGCCTCGGGACACCTCTCCTACGAGCAGTACTTC
TRBJ2-7	few	TRBD1	TRBV25-1	CASSKDRASYEQYF	TGTGCCAGCAGTAAGGACAGGGCCTCCTACGAGCAGTACTTC
TRBJ2-5	-	-	TRBV29-1	CSVEGSDRTTQETQYF	TGCAGCGTTGAAGGATCGGACAGGACTACCCAAGAGACCCAGTACTTC
TRBJ2-2	-	TRBD2	TRBV4-1	CASSQVAGAAGELFF	TGCGCCAGCAGCCAAGTAGCGGGGGCCGCCGGGGAGCTGTTTTTT
TRBJ1-2	-	-	TRBV5-1	CASSSTATNYGYTF	TGCGCCAGCAGCTCCACGGCCACTAACTATGGCTACACCTTC
TRBJ1-5	few	-	TRBV19	CASMGFGVGNQPQHF	TGTGCCAGTATGGGGTTTGGGGTAGGTAATCAGCCCCAGCATTTT
TRBJ2-2	-	TRBD2	TRBV6-5	CASSSPSGTNTGELFF	TGTGCCAGCAGTTCACCTAGCGGGACGAACACCGGGGAGCTGTTTTTT
TRBJ1-2	-	TRBD1	TRBV7-9	CASSRPGGGYGYTF	TGTGCCAGCAGCCGACCAGGGGGCGGGTATGGCTACACCTTC
TRBJ1-2	large	-	TRBV5-1	CASRSGEDLNYGYTF	TGCGCCAGCCGCAGCGGGGAAGATCTTAACTATGGCTACACCTTC
TRBJ2-7	few	-	TRBV6-5	CASSYSRGAEQYF	TGTGCCAGCAGTTACTCCAGGGGAGCCGAGCAGTACTTC
TRBJ2-7	-	-	TRBV2	CATRSGTPSYEQYF	TGTGCCACTCGGTCCGGGACACCATCCTACGAGCAGTACTTC
TRBJ2-1	-	-	TRBV5-4	CASSSSGRESPEQFF	TGTGCCAGCAGCTCTAGTGGCAGGGAGAGCCCCGAGCAGTTCTTC
TRBJ2-3	-	-	TRBV20-1	CSASWDTQYF	TGCAGTGCTAGCTGGGATACGCAGTATTTT
TRBJ1-3	-	-	TRBV27	CASSLAGFGNTIYF	TGTGCCAGCAGTTTAGCAGGATTCGGAAACACCATATATTTT
TRBJ2-2	once	TRBD1	TRBV27	CASGGQGNTGELFF	TGTGCCAGCGGGGGACAGGGGAACACCGGGGAGCTGTTTTTT
TRBJ2-7	-	-	TRBV27	CASSPGLAYEQYF	TGTGCCAGCAGCCCGGGACTGGCCTACGAGCAGTACTTC
TRBJ2-1	few	TRBD2	TRBV10-3	CAIKGTSGYNEQFF	TGTGCCATCAAAGGGACTAGCGGATACAATGAGCAGTTCTTC
TRBJ1-1	-	-	TRBV2	CASSEARRTEAFF	TGTGCCAGCAGTGAAGCGCGGCGGACTGAAGCTTTCTTT
TRBJ2-3	-	TRBD2	TRBV28	CASSSPFSGGAIRESDTQYF	TGTGCCAGCAGTTCTCCCTTTAGCGGGGGGGCCATCAGAGAGTCAGATACGCAGTATTTT
TRBJ2-1	-	-	TRBV30	CAWRIGANEQFF	TGTGCCTGGAGGATAGGGGCCAATGAGCAGTTCTTC
TRBJ1-1	-	-	TRBV30	CAWSVLGKEMNTEAFF	TGTGCCTGGAGTGTACTCGGGAAGGAGATGAACACTGAAGCTTTCTTT
TRBJ1-2	-	TRBD1	TRBV25-1	CASSTGAANYGYTF	TGTGCCAGCAGTACAGGGGCGGCTAACTATGGCTACACCTTC
TRBJ2-3	-	-	TRBV5-4	CASSLRGAVADTQYF	TGTGCCAGCAGCTTGAGGGGGGCCGTGGCAGATACGCAGTATTTT
TRBJ2-1	-	TRBD2	TRBV10-3	CAISESIAGGAYNEQFF	TGTGCCATCAGTGAGTCGATAGCGGGGGGGGCCTACAATGAGCAGTTCTTC
TRBJ1-5	-	-	TRBV27	CASRAGLSNQPQHF	TGTGCCAGCAGGGCTGGCCTGAGCAATCAGCCCCAGCATTTT
TRBJ1-5	-	-	TRBV19	CASTAGQNQPQHF	TGTGCCAGTACTGCCGGCCAAAATCAGCCCCAGCATTTT
TRBJ1-3	-	TRBD1	TRBV9	CASSPGTGGNTIYF	TGTGCCAGCAGCCCCGGGACAGGGGGAAACACCATATATTTT
TRBJ1-1	-	-	TRBV19	CASSWQGTEAFF	TGTGCCAGTAGTTGGCAGGGGACTGAAGCTTTCTTT
TRBJ2-7	-	TRBD1	TRBV7-9	CASSFLGQGAVEQYF	TGTGCCAGCAGCTTCTTGGGACAGGGGGCGGTCGAGCAGTACTTC
TRBJ1-4	-	-	TRBV27	CASSLAGTNEKLFF	TGTGCCAGCAGTTTAGCAGGAACTAATGAAAAACTGTTTTTT
TRBJ2-5	-	-	TRBV9	CASSVAWGNQETQYF	TGTGCCAGCAGCGTCGCTTGGGGCAACCAAGAGACCCAGTACTTC
TRBJ1-1	-	-	TRBV27	CASKGGPWGEAFF	TGTGCCAGCAAGGGAGGACCCTGGGGCGAGGCTTTCTTT
TRBJ1-2	-	TRBD1	TRBV10-3	CAIQGNYGYTF	TGTGCCATACAGGGGAACTATGGCTACACCTTC
TRBJ1-5	-	-	TRBV19	CASSILGGNQPQHF	TGTGCCAGTAGTATCCTCGGGGGCAATCAGCCCCAGCATTTT
TRBJ1-1	once	-	TRBV7-9	CASSLAYTEAFF	TGTGCCAGCAGCTTAGCCTACACTGAAGCTTTCTTT
TRBJ1-2	once	-	TRBV7-9	CASSPNSGTGSGYTF	TGTGCCAGCAGCCCTAATTCGGGGACGGGGTCTGGCTACACCTTC
TRBJ2-3	-	-	TRBV9	CASSVEDGGGTDPTDTQYF	TGTGCCAGCAGCGTAGAGGACGGAGGGGGGACAGACCCCACAGATACGCAGTATTTT
TRBJ2-1	-	-	TRBV7-9	CASSVSFAVPSSYNEQFF	TGTGCCAGCAGCGTATCGTTCGCCGTTCCGAGCTCCTACAATGAGCAGTTCTTC
TRBJ2-3	-	TRBD2	TRBV19	CASSAGTSSADTQYF	TGTGCCAGTAGTGCCGGGACTAGCTCTGCAGATACGCAGTATTTT
TRBJ1-1	-	-	TRBV25-1	CASSESHFMNTEAFF	TGTGCCAGCAGTGAATCCCATTTTATGAACACTGAAGCTTTCTTT
TRBJ1-2	few	-	TRBV4-1	CASSLGKGNGYTF	TGCGCCAGCAGCCTCGGGAAGGGAAATGGCTACACCTTC
TRBJ2-7	-	TRBD1	TRBV4-1	CASRLTGTGTYEQYF	TGCGCCAGCAGATTGACCGGGACAGGAACATACGAGCAGTACTTC
TRBJ1-5	-	-	TRBV30	CAWSPAGTWNQQSAPAF	TGTGCCTGGAGCCCCGCCGGGACCTGGAATCAACAATCAGCCCCAGCATTT
TRBJ1-1	once	-	TRBV19	CASSTPGLEAFF	TGTGCCAGTAGTACCCCGGGGCTTGAAGCTTTCTTT
TRBJ1-1	-	-	TRBV19	CASRSQGSAFF	TGTGCCAGTAGGTCACAGGGCTCGGCTTTCTTT
TRBJ2-7	-	-	TRBV7-9	CASSPRARDNSYEQYF	TGTGCCAGCAGCCCTCGTGCAAGGGACAACTCCTACGAGCAGTACTTC
TRBJ2-7	-	-	TRBV5-6	CASSPIDSDYEQYF	TGTGCCAGCAGCCCAATAGACAGTGACTACGAGCAGTACTTC
TRBJ1-1	-	TRBD1	TRBV7-9	CASSFMVGQGAEAFF	TGTGCCAGCAGCTTTATGGTAGGCCAGGGGGCTGAAGCTTTCTTT
TRBJ2-7	-	TRBD1	TRBV7-9	CASSPTSGQGTYEQYF	TGTGCCAGCAGCCCGACCTCGGGACAGGGGACCTACGAGCAGTACTTC
TRBJ1-2	-	-	TRBV9	CASSYQSYYTF	TGTGCCAGCAGCTACCAAAGTTATTACACCTTC
TRBJ1-4	-	-	TRBV2	CASSVGGLKNEKLFF	TGTGCCAGCAGTGTGGGGGGACTCAAGAATGAAAAACTGTTTTTT
TRBJ1-1	-	-	TRBV27	CASSSGHPNTEAFF	TGTGCCAGCAGTTCGGGACACCCTAACACTGAAGCTTTCTTT